The present entry profiles one TCR beta chain with its context. Its recognized antigen is unknown. The cohort comprised under 700 healthy bone marrow donors. At the time of sampling, every cohort member was nominally healthy, though immune exposures that went unrecorded were likely present. The donor was CMV seropositive and belonged to the group of more than 250 seropositive cohort members. A peripheral blood sample was collected from each donor, and TCR beta sequencing was performed on peripheral blood mononuclear cells. Genomic DNA was extracted from the blood cell samples with the Qiagen DNeasy Blood Extraction Kit. The protocol used for the library was the immunoSEQ multiplex PCR assay. For the multiplex PCR, a mixture combining 60 forward primers for TCR Vbeta segments and 13 reverse primers for TCR Jbeta segments was used. The CDR3 region of rearranged TCR beta genes was amplified from genomic DNA by a multiplex PCR assay. Amplified TCR beta libraries were sequenced as 87-base-pair reads on the Illumina HiSeq System. On the authors' methods: A later analysis tallied roughly 78 million unique TCR beta chains across the 650 to 750 repertoires, and about 10 million of those chains were shared by two or more donors. Raw reads were error-corrected and collapsed into unique sequences with a nearest-neighbor algorithm that merged closely related sequences to remove PCR and sequencing errors. Alignment of CDR3 sequences to IMGT reference sequences was used to assign V, D and J gene segments. For a sequence to be retained, a match of at least six nucleotides to both a V gene segment and a J gene segment was required. A rearrangement was called productive if the CDR3 had no stop codons and remained in frame with V and J, and every other rearrangement was called non-productive. Following IMGT convention, CDR3 was defined as the stretch from the second conserved V-encoded cysteine to the conserved J-encoded phenylalanine. The earlier analysis of 500 to 650 of the donors excluded any sequence lacking an unambiguous match to a single V gene segment. An earlier analysis of 587 of the donors called V segments functional above 56.7% productive rearrangements and segregating when the between-donor standard deviation exceeded 5%. To diagnose cytomegalovirus status from the catalog of TCR beta chain sequences, a statistical classification framework was built. A later analysis assigned V and J genes by comparing TCR nucleotide sequences with IMGT/GENE-DB human TR gene sequences. Using the TCRdist pipeline, a later analysis assigned CDR3 sequences along with most-parsimonious VDJ recombination scenarios. In a later analysis, each TCR beta chain was defined by its CDR3 amino acid sequence together with its V-gene family, and reads lacking a unique V-gene family were excluded. As a way to deal with suspected cross-contamination and a sequencing artifact, a later analysis dropped 500 to 700 nucleotide sequences that were highly shared and had low generation probability. In a later analysis, a clonal expansion index was calculated for each public chain from normalized within-repertoire ranks of inferred template counts. Generation probabilities in a later analysis came from a VDJ recombination model fitted to out-of-frame rearrangements, and those results were checked against IGoR. In a later analysis, hypergeometric tests were used to score TCR-TCR, TCR-HLA and TCR-CMV co-occurrence, with a repertoire-size bias correction applied to TCR pairs. In a later analysis, false discovery rates were estimated by permuting HLA or CMV assignments 20 times. A later analysis grouped co-occurring TCRs with DBSCAN, adding TCRdist sequence similarity when clustering within HLA-allele-positive subsets. For co-occurrence clustering, repertoires with fewer than 30,000 or more than 120,000 public chains were excluded, along with a handful of repertoires with anomalous nucleotide sharing. TCRdb re-hosts the immuneACCESS table, in-frame sequences only. Its copies lack some clones; in the studies checked, an unresolved V gene accounts for under half of them, and the cause for the rest is not known. The V and J calls and clone size come from that table; D and trimming were worked out from the DNA. The table of this sample itemizes 200,000 to 250,000 clones. In total, the top ten clones hold 0.75% to 1% of the sample.

V is pruned by 8 bases and J by 14 bases, leaving 3 bases of the junction without a gene match. Looking up the germline V gene yields CDR1 SGHVS and CDR2 FQNEAQ. The CDR3 holds 10 amino acids from the cysteine to the phenylalanine. The entry retains the CDR3 DNA only, 30 bases that are in frame from base 1. The sample originates from a study of cytomegalovirus exposure and HLA in healthy donors (TCRdb year 2017). Study-level background: An earlier analysis of 587 of the donors reported 250 to 300 Gb of sequence data and around 120 million unique TCR beta sequences obtained from about 179 million T cells. Roughly 300 gigabases of sequencing data and approximately 80 million unique TCR sequences were included in an early release covering about 700 HLA-typed donors. The genetic ancestry cluster associated with self-reported Caucasian donors included 65% to 90% of the roughly 400 genotyped donors. The aim of the study was to test whether cataloging public T cell receptors could identify signatures of past pathogen exposure. Using immunosequencing, the study profiled T cell repertoires from fewer than 700 subjects and related those repertoires to cytomegalovirus serostatus. Along with the roughly 670-subject first cohort, a separate validation cohort of 120 different subjects was used. To predict cytomegalovirus infection status, the study combined high-throughput TCR immunosequencing, statistical association of individual TCRs with disease status, and machine learning. To study patterns of TCR occurrence, a later analysis re-analyzed previously published TCR beta repertoires from around 700 donors and added high-resolution HLA genotyping. Rather than using new phenotypic data, the later analysis identified candidate immune exposures from TCR beta sequences and from how often those sequences occurred across donors. To decide whether each TCR beta V gene segment behaved as functional or pseudogenic, an earlier analysis of some 540 of the donors relied on high-throughput TCR beta sequencing. Alongside the repertoire data, information on donor age, sex, ethnicity and CMV serostatus was compiled. Genome-wide SNP genotypes for about three fifths of the 666 donors were used in a later genetic analysis, which treated that subset as a discovery cohort. All discovery cohort repertoires had been generated using a single sequencing platform. HLA typing covered class I and class II loci at four-digit resolution. The number of donors typed differed by locus, with about 629-630 for A, B, C, DRB1 and DQB1, approximately 500 for DQA1, over 600 for DPA1, and 400 to 490 for DPB1. Several DR-DQ haplotypes were treated as single units for association and clustering because of strong linkage in the cohort. Among 398 genotyped donors of the cohort, an average of about 240,000 unique TCR beta nucleotide sequences were sequenced per donor, approximately 20% of them non-productive. On the study overall, not on this receptor specifically: A cluster of highly shared sequence variants was judged likely to be a technical artifact of the sequencing pipeline. In an earlier analysis of 450 to 750 of the donors, most TCR beta V segments appeared in productive rearrangements about 90% or about 30% of the time, broadly matching IMGT annotations. In a later genetic analysis, a missense DCLRE1C variant was associated with V-gene and J-gene trimming of TCR beta chains, and the association was replicated in an independent cohort. Most TCR sequences were observed very rarely across donors, whereas some public TCRs were present in many individuals. When HLA alleles, especially DR and DQ, strongly co-occurred, attributing TCR associations to individual alleles was difficult. The presence/absence analyses assumed that sequencing depth was roughly uniform across donors, and that assumption may not be true. Correlated functional status among segregating V segments might reflect linkage disequilibrium, but an unknown experimental factor could not be ruled out. The authors suggested that the approach could potentially be extended to other disease states and immunological phenotypes. In a later analysis, around 17,000 TCR beta sequences were associated with specific HLA alleles at a false discovery rate of 0.05. In a later analysis, TCR association rates were found to vary across HLA loci, with the most associated TCRs seen for DRB1 alleles and the fewest for HLA-C alleles. This cohort had only TCR beta chains sequenced, and the lack of alpha or paired-chain data limited which features could be detected. Compared with equally common non-associated chains, HLA-associated TCR beta chains in a later analysis were more clonally expanded and had lower generation probabilities. Because counts were too low, seventeen rarely observed V segments, including chromosome 9 orphons, were left out of the earlier analysis of a few hundred of the donors. For the cohort, immune exposure information was limited to CMV serostatus. Several of the top co-occurrence clusters appeared to be linked to parvovirus B19, influenza, CMV and Epstein-Barr virus, according to a later analysis. Because the 87-base-pair reads could not distinguish some IMGT-functional V segments, including TRBV6-2 and TRBV6-3, those segments were excluded. A further reported finding was that TCR beta sequences accurately predicted the HLA-A and HLA-B alleles for most subjects in the first cohort. A later genetic analysis reported fewer N-insertions in productive TCRs among donors in an Asian-associated ancestry cluster than the approximately 700-donor mean. In both the original and validation cohorts, the classifier was reported to diagnose cytomegalovirus status with high specificity and sensitivity. In a later analysis, most CMV-associated TCR beta chains were found to appear HLA-restricted, with HLA associations seemingly driven largely by CMV exposure. Because some donors lacked HLA typing at each locus, the association tests relied only on the typed subset. In the study, roughly 160 TCR beta chains were listed as associated with cytomegalovirus. A few of the identified cytomegalovirus-associated TCR beta chains were confirmed in vitro to be specific for cytomegalovirus antigens.

Material: PBMCs. The chain links TRBV7-8 with TRBJ1-6, and 7 bases in between align with TRBD1. This sequence was found in a woman aged 25 to 39 in good health and CMV-seropositive. In nucleotide form, the sequence is TGTGCCAGCGGAGGGACAGCCCTCCACTTT. Its protein is CASGGTALHF.